Below, one T cell receptor beta chain is given with its context. Trimming cost V 5 bases and J 11 bases; bases outside gene matches: 10. Per germline, CDR1 SGHTA and CDR2 FQGNSA. The CDR3 length is 14 residues. Participants' reported clinical history set cohort assignment. Two negative PCRs, clearance, or symptom resolution were required of recovered Cohort 3 donors. Here immunoSEQ multiplex PCR was the method, and the copy in TCRdb shows in-frame clones only, minus some. The table includes roughly 150,000 clones, under 90% detected once. The data originate from a study of blood T cell repertoires in COVID-19. At the level of the study: Sample material is recorded as cDNA or gDNA derived from T cells, B-cell-depleted T cells, or PBMCs.

The TCR comes from a man aged 50-60 years who had recovered from COVID-19. The rearrangement links TRBV7-2 to TRBJ1-4; 8 bases agree with TRBD1. Specimen: PBMCs or T cells enriched from blood (not recorded which). Here the CDR3 reads CASSPMTGVVKLFF. CDR3 sequence (DNA): TGTGCCAGCAGCCCCATGACAGGGGTTGTTAAACTGTTTTTT.